These 8 T cell receptor beta chains came from one sample sequenced in a study of CD8+ T cells in alopecia areata. cDNA reverse transcribed from extracted RNA served as the sequencing template. TCRdb keeps only in-frame clones here, not all; method: immunoSEQ multiplex PCR. The sample records around 120,000 clones, more than 40% being singletons. Treatment defined: oral pan-JAK inhibitor, 5-10 mg twice daily. The starting material was CD4+ T cells sorted from blood, obtained at week 4, from a patient treated with tofacitinib. These receptors came from a human donor with alopecia areata.

The table lists this clone with a few counts. This sequence joins TRBV5-8 and TRBJ1-5, with no clear D. CDR3 size: 13 residues. Germline V gene sequence: CDR1 SGHTS, CDR2 YDEGEE. The V end was cut by 1 base, the J end by 7 bases, with 9 bases between. CDR3 sequence (DNA): TGTGCCAGCAGCTTGTCGGGTTTACAGCCCCAGCATTTT. This gives the protein CASSLSGLQPQHF.

The rearrangement uses TRBV30 and TRBJ1-2; 7 positions match TRBD1. Germline V CDR1 and CDR2: GTSNPN, SVGIG (reference sequence). Losses at the gene ends were 0 bases for V and 6 bases for J; bases not matched to a gene: 7. This CDR3 has 14 amino acids. CDR3 coding DNA: TGTGCCTGGAGTGTAAACTTCGGGACAGATGGCTACACCTTC. Its translation: CAWSVNFGTDGYTF.

The CDR3 nucleotides read TGTGCCACCAGCAGAGATAGACGGGGTTCACCCCTCCACTTT. It specifies CATSRDRRGSPLHF. The rearrangement joins TRBV15 to TRBJ1-6; no clear D. The CDR3 consists of 14 residues. Germline V gene sequence: CDR1 LNHNV, CDR2 YYDKDF (reference sequence). V was trimmed by 0 bases and J by 9 bases, leaving 9 bases between them.

This chain connects TRBV5-1 to TRBJ2-3; D remains unclear. The CDR3 covers 15 residues. V was clipped by 1 base and J by 2 bases, with 11 bases between them. Per germline, CDR1 SGHRS and CDR2 YFSETQ. CDR3 sequence (DNA): TGCGCCAGCAGCTTGAGGCCGGAAGACACAGATACGCAGTATTTT. Protein: CASSLRPEDTDTQYF.

The chain uses TRBV6-5 and TRBJ2-1, with 10 bases matching TRBD1. Germline trimming cut 5 bases from V and 3 bases from J; bases unmatched to any gene: 1. The CDR3 covers 14 residues. Germline V gene lookup returns CDR1 MNHEY and CDR2 SVGAGI. CDR3 sequence (DNA): TGTGCCAGCAGTGGACAGGGGGTCTACAATGAGCAGTTCTTC. Protein sequence: CASSGQGVYNEQFF.

The V and J genes are TRBV7-3 and TRBJ2-3, with TRBD1 matching 9 bases. There are 16 residues in the CDR3. V shed 5 bases and J 2 bases; nucleotides not matched to a gene: 8. CDR1 is SGHTA, CDR2 FQGTGA, per germline. This CDR3 is CASSPQGATLTDTQYF. The CDR3 DNA reads TGTGCCAGCAGCCCACAGGGGGCTACCCTCACAGATACGCAGTATTTT.

The chain employs TRBV29-1 and TRBJ2-7; 10 nucleotides align to TRBD2. CDR3 length equals 14 residues. V gave up 3 bases and J gave up 2 bases; unmatched junction bases: 4. Looked up from germline, CDR1 is SQVTM and CDR2 is ANQGSEA. In nucleotides, the CDR3 is TGCAGCGTTGAGGGTAGCGGGAGGACCTACGAGCAGTACTTC. It encodes CSVEGSGRTYEQYF.

Written as DNA, the CDR3 is TGCAGCGTTGCTAGGATCCTTAACAATGAGCAGTTCTTC. Its translation is CSVARILNNEQFF. The chain couples TRBV29-1 to TRBJ2-1; D is uncertain. V shed 4 bases and J shed 5 bases, with 12 bases lying between them. This CDR3 region has 13 residues. CDR1 and CDR2 (germline): SQVTM, ANQGSEA.